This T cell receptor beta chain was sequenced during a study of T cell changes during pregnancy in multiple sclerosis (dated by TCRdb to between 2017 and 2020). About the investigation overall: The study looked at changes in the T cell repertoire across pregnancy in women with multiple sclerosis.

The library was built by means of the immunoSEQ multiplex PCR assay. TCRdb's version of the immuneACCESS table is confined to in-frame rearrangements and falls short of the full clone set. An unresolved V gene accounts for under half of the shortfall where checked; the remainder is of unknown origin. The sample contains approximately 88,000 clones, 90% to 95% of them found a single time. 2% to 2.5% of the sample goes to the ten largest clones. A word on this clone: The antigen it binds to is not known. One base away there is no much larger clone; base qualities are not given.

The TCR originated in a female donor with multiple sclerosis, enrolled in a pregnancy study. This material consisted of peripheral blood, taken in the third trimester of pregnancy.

The nucleotide sequence reads as follows: TGTGCCAGCAGTTCTAAGGGGGTGTTTAATGGCTACACCTTC. The translation is CASSSKGVFNGYTF. The sequence is built from TRBV6-6 and TRBJ1-2, with a tentative D gene TRBD1 over 6 matching bases. Reading from cysteine to phenylalanine, the CDR3 counts 14 amino acids. Only CDR3 DNA is held: 42 bases, read in frame from base 1. Per the germline V gene (reference sequence), MNHNY is the CDR1 and SVGAGI is the CDR2. The V end loses 4 bases and the J end loses 6 bases, and a stretch of 15 bases separates them.